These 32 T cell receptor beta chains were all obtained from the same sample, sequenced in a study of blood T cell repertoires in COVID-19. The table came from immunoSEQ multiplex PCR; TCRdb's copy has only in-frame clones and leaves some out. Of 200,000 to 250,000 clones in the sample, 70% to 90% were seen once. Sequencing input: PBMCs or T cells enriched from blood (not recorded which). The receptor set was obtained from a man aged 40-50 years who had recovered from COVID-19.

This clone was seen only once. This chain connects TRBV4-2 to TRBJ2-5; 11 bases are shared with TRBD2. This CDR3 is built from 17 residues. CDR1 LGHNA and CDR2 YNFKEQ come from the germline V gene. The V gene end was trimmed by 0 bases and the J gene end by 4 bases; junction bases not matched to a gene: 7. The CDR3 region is CASSQEPSGRMGETQYF. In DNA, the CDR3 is TGTGCCAGCAGCCAAGAGCCTAGCGGGAGGATGGGAGAGACCCAGTACTTC.

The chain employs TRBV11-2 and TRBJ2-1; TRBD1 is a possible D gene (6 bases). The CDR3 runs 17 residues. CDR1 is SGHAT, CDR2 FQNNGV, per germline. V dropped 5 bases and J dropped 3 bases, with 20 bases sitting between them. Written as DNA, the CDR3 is TGTGCCAGCAGCCGAAGCGGCAGGGGAAAGGGCTACAATGAGCAGTTCTTC. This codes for CASSRSGRGKGYNEQFF.

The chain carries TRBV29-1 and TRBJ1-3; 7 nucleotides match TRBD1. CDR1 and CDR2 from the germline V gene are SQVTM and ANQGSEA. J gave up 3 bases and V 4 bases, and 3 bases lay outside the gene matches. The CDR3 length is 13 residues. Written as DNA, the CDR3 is TGCAGCGTTGTCCGGGACAGTGGAAACACCATATATTTT. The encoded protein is CSVVRDSGNTIYF.

The DNA for the CDR3 is TGTGCCAGCAGCCCGACCCAGTACAAGGGACTAGTTGGTCCCGGTGAGCAGTTCTTC. Protein: CASSPTQYKGLVGPGEQFF. This rearrangement joins TRBV7-9 to TRBJ2-1; 8 bases fit TRBD2. V lost 5 bases and J lost 9; bases outside the gene matches: 24. Germline V gives CDR1 SEHNR, CDR2 FQNEAQ (reference sequence). This CDR3 is 19 amino acids long.

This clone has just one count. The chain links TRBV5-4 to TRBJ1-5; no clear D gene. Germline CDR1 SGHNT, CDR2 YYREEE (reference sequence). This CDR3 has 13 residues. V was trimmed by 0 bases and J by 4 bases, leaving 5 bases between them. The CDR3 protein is CASSLAGNQPQHF. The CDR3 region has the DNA TGTGCCAGCAGCTTGGCGGGGAATCAGCCCCAGCATTTT.

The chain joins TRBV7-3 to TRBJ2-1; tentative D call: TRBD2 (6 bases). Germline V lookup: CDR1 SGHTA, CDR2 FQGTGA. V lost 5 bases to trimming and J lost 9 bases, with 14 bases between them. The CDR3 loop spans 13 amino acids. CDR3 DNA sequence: TGTGCCAGCAGCCCGGGACTTACGGGTGAGCAGTTCTTC. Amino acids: CASSPGLTGEQFF.

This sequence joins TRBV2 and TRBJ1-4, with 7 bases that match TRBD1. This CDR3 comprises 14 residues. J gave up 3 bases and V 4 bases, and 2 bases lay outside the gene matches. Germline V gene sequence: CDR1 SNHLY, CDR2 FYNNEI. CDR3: CASSGDRPNEKLFF. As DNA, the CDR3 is TGTGCCAGCAGTGGGGACAGACCTAATGAAAAACTGTTTTTT.

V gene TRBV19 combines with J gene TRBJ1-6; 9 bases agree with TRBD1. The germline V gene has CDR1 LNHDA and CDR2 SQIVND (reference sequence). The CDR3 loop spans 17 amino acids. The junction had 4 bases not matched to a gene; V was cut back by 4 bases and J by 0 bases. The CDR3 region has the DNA TGTGCCAGTAGTAACGACAGGGGGAGCTCCTATAATTCACCCCTCCACTTT. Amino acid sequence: CASSNDRGSSYNSPLHF.

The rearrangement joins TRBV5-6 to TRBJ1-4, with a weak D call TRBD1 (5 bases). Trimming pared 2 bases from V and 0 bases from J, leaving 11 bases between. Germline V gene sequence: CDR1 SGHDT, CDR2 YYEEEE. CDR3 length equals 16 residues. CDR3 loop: CASSFGAGSTNEKLFF. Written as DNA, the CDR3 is TGTGCCAGCAGCTTTGGGGCAGGGTCAACTAATGAAAAACTGTTTTTT. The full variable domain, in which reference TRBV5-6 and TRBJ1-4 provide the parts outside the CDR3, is DAGVTQSPTHLIKTRGQQVTLRCSPKSGHDTVSWYQQALGQGPQFIFQYYEEEERQRGNFPDRFSGHQFPNYSSELNVNALLLGDSALYLCASSFGAGSTNEKLFFGSGTQLSVL.

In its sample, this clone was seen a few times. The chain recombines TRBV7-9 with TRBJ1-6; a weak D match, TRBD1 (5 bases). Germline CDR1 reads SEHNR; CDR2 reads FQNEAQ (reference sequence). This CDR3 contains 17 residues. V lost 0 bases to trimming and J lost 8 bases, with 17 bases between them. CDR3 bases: TGTGCCAGCAGCTTAGCGTTGGGTGGGGGGGGATATTCACCCCTCCACTTT. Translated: CASSLALGGGGYSPLHF.

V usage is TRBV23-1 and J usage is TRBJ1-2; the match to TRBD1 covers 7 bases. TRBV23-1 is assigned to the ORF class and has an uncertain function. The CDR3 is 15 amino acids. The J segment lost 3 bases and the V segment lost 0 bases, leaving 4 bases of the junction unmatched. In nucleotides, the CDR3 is TGCGCCAGCAGTCAATCTGACAGGGTTGACTATGGCTACACCTTC. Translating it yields CASSQSDRVDYGYTF.

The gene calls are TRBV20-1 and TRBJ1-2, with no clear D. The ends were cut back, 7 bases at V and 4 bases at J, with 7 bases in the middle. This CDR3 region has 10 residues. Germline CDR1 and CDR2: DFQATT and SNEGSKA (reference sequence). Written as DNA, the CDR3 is TGCAGTGTCGCAGGCTATGGCTACACCTTC. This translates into CSVAGYGYTF.

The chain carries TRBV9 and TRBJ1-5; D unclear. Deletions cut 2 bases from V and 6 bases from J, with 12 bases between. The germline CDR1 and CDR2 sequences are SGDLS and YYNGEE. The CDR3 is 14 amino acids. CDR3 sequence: CASSVLTPGQPQHF. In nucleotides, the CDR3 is TGTGCCAGCAGCGTTTTAACGCCGGGTCAGCCCCAGCATTTT.

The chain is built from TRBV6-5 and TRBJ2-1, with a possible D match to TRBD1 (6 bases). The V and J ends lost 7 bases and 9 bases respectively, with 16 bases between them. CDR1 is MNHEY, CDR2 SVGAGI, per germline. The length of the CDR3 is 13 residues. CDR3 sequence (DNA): TGTGCCAGCACCCGGGATGGGGGCAGTGAGCAGTTCTTC. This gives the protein CASTRDGGSEQFF.

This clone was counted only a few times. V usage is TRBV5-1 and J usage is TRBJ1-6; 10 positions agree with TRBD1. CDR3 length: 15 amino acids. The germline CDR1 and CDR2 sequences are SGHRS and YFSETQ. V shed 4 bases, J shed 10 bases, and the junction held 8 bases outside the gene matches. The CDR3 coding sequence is TGCGCCAGCAGCCCCGGGACAGGGGAAGGGTCACCCCTCCACTTT. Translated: CASSPGTGEGSPLHF. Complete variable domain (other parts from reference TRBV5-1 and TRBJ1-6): KAGVTQTPRYLIKTRGQQVTLSCSPISGHRSVSWYQQTPGQGLQFLFEYFSETQRNKGNFPGRFSGRQFSNSRSEMNVSTLELGDSALYLCASSPGTGEGSPLHFGNGTRLTVT.

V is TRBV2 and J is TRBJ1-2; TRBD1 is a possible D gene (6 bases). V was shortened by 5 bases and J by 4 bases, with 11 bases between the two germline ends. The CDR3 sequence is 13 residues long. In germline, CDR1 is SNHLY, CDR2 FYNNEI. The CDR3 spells CASSSTGIYGYTF. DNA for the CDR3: TGTGCCAGCAGTTCCACAGGGATCTATGGCTACACCTTC.

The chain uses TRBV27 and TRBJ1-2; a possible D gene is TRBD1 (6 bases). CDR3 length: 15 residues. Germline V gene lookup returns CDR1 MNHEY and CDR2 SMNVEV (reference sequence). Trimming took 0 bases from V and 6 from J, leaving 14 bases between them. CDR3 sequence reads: CASSLSGPGGHGYTF. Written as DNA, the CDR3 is TGTGCCAGCAGTTTATCCGGGCCCGGGGGGCATGGCTACACCTTC.

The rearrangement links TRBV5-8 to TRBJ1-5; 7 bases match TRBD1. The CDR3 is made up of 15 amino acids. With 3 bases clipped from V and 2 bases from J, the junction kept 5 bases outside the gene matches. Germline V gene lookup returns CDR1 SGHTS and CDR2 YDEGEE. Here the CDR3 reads CASSSTGKGNQPQHF. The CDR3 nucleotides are TGTGCCAGCAGCTCGACAGGGAAGGGCAATCAGCCCCAGCATTTT.

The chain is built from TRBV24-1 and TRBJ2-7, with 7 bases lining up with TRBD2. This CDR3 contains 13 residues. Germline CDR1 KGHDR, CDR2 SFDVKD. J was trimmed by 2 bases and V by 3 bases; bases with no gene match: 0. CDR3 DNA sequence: TGTGCCACCAGTGATGGACTAGCCTACGAGCAGTACTTC. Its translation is CATSDGLAYEQYF.

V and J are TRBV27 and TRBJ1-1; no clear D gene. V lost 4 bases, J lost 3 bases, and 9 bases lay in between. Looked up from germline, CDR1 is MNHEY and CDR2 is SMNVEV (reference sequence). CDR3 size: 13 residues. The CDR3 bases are TGTGCCAGCAGTTGGTCGTCGGACACTGAAGCTTTCTTT. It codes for CASSWSSDTEAFF.

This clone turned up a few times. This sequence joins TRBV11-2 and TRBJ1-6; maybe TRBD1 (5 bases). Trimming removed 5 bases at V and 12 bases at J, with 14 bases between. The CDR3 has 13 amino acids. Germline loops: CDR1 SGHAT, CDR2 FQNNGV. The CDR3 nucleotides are TGTGCCAGCAGCCCAGGACAATCGGTACCCCTCCACTTT. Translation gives CASSPGQSVPLHF.

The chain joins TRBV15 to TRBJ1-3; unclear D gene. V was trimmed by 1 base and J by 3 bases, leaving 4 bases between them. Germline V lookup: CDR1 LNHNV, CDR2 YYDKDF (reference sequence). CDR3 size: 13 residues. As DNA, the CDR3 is TGTGCCACCAGCAGAGCCCGTGGAAACACCATATATTTT. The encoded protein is CATSRARGNTIYF.

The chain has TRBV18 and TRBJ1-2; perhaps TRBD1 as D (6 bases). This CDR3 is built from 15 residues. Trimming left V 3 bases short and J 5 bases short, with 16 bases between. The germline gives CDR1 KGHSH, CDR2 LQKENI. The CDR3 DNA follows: TGTGCCAGCTCACCCACAGGGCAGAAGGAGTATGGCTACACCTTC. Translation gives CASSPTGQKEYGYTF. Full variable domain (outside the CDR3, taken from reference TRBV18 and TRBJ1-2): NAGVMQNPRHLVRRRGQEARLRCSPMKGHSHVYWYRQLPEEGLKFMVYLQKENIIDESGMPKERFSAEFPKEGPSILRIQQVVRGDSAAYFCASSPTGQKEYGYTFGSGTRLTVV.

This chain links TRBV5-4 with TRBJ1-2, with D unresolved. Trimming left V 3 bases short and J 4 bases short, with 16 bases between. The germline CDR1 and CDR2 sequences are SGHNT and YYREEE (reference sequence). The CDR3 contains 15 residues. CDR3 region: CASSSAQVLPYGYTF. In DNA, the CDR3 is TGTGCCAGCAGCTCCGCGCAGGTCCTCCCCTATGGCTACACCTTC.

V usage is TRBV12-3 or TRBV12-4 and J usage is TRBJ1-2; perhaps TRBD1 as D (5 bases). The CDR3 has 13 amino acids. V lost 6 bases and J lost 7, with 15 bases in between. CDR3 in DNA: TGTGCCAGCAGGGAGGGGTCGGGAGCTGGCTACACCTTC. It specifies CASREGSGAGYTF.

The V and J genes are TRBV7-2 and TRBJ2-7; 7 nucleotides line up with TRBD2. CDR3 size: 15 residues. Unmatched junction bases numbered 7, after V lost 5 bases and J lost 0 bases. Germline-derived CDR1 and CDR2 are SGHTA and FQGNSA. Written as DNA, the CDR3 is TGTGCCAGCAGCCCAAGATGGGGGGGCTCCTACGAGCAGTACTTC. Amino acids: CASSPRWGGSYEQYF.

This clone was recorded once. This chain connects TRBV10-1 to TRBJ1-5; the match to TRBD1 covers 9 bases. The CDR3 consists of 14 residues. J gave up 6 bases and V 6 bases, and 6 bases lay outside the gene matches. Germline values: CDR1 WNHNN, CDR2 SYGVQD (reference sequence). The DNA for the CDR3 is TGCGCCAGCAGCCAGGGACAGGGAGGTCAGCCCCAGCATTTT. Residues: CASSQGQGGQPQHF.

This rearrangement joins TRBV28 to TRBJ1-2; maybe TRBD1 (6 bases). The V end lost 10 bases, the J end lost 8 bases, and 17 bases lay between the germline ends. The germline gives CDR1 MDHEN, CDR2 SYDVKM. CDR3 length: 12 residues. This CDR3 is CATVTGSGGYTF. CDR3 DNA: TGTGCCACCGTCACAGGGTCAGGAGGCTACACCTTC.

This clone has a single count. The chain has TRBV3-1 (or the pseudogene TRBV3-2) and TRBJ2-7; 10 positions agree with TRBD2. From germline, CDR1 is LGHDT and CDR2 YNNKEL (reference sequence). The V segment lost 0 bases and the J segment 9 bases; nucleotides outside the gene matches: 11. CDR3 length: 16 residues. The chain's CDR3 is CASSQEEESLAGVQYF. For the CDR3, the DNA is TGTGCCAGCAGCCAAGAGGAGGAGAGCCTAGCGGGAGTGCAGTACTTC.

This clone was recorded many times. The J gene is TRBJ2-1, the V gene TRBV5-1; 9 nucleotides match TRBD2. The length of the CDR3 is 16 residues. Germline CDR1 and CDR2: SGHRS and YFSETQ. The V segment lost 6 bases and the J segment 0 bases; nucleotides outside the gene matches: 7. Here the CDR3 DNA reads TGCGCCAGCAAGGGGAGTAGCGGGAGCTCCTACAATGAGCAGTTCTTC. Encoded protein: CASKGSSGSSYNEQFF.

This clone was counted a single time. CDR3 amino acids: CATSEASGSNEQFF. CDR3 DNA: TGTGCCACCAGTGAGGCTAGCGGGAGCAATGAGCAGTTCTTC. The chain carries TRBV24-1 and TRBJ2-1, with 10 bases aligning to TRBD2. The CDR3 contains 14 residues. The V gene's germline CDR1 is KGHDR and CDR2 SFDVKD. The V gene end was trimmed by 4 bases and the J gene end by 6 bases; junction bases not matched to a gene: 2.

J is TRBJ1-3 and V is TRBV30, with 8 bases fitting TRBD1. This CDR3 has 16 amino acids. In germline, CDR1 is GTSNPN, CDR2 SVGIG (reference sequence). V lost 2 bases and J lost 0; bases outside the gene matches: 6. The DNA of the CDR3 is TGTGCCTGGAGTTACAGGGGGTTTCGCTCTGGAAACACCATATATTTT. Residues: CAWSYRGFRSGNTIYF.